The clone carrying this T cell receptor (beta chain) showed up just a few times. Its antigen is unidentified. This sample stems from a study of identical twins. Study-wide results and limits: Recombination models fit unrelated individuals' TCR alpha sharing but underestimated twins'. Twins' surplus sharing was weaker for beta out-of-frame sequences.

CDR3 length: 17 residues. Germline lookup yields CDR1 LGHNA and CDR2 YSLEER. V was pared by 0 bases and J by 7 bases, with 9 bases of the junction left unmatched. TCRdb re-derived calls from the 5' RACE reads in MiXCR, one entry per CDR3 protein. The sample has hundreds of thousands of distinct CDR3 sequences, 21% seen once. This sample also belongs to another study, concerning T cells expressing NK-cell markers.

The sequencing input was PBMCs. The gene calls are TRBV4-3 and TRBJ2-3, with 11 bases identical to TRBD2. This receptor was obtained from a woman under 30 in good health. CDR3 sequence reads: CASSQESLLAGGYTQYF. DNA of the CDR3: TGCGCCAGCAGCCAAGAGTCGTTGCTAGCGGGAGGTTATACGCAGTATTTT.